The rows below give T cell receptor beta chains drawn from one sample of a study of blood T cell repertoires in COVID-19. Here immunoSEQ multiplex PCR was the method, and the copy in TCRdb shows in-frame clones only, minus some. The repertoire holds under 45,000 clones, with 80% to 90% as singletons. Specimen: peripheral blood. The receptor set was obtained from a man aged 60 to 69 with active COVID-19. CDR3s include the opening cysteine and the closing phenylalanine or tryptophan. A D gene is named only where the DNA matches it firmly. Rows may omit the clone size; those that give it use once, few, many or a size class.

clone_size	cdr3_length	d_call	v_call	j_call	cdr3_aa	cdr3_nt
-	14	TRBD2	TRBV2	TRBJ2-7	CASSEGGSYNEQYF	TGTGCCAGCAGTGAGGGCGGGAGTTATAACGAGCAGTACTTC
-	13	TRBD1	TRBV29-1	TRBJ1-1	CSVGTGPNTEAFF	TGCAGCGTTGGGACAGGGCCCAACACTGAAGCTTTCTTT
-	15	-	TRBV28	TRBJ2-3	CASSLSGSFGDTQYF	TGTGCCAGCAGTCTCAGCGGGTCATTCGGAGATACGCAGTATTTT
-	13	-	TRBV30	TRBJ1-1	CAWSSTGYTEAFF	TGTGCCTGGAGTTCTACAGGGTACACTGAAGCTTTCTTT
-	15	TRBD1	TRBV7-9	TRBJ1-1	CASSPDRARNTEAFF	TGTGCCAGCAGCCCCGACAGGGCCCGGAACACTGAAGCTTTCTTT
few	12	-	TRBV7-2	TRBJ2-3	CASSPIRDTQYF	TGTGCCAGCAGCCCAATCCGGGATACGCAGTATTTT
-	14	-	TRBV7-5	TRBJ1-2	CVRSLADLRGDYTF	TGTGTCAGAAGCTTAGCGGATTTAAGGGGCGACTACACCTTC
-	16	-	TRBV19	TRBJ1-1	CASSTGGARVNTEAFF	TGTGCCAGTAGTACGGGGGGCGCGCGGGTCAACACTGAAGCTTTCTTT
-	13	-	TRBV6-5	TRBJ2-7	CASSYSFIGEQYF	TGTGCCAGCAGTTATTCCTTCATCGGGGAGCAGTACTTC
-	15	TRBD1	TRBV11-2	TRBJ1-2	CASSPRQGGQEGYTF	TGTGCCAGCAGCCCCAGACAGGGTGGGCAGGAGGGCTACACCTTC
-	13	-	TRBV15	TRBJ2-2	CATSQGYTGELFF	TGTGCCACCAGCCAGGGTTACACCGGGGAGCTGTTTTTT
few	13	-	TRBV20-1	TRBJ1-2	CSASAGGGGGYTF	TGCAGTGCTAGTGCGGGGGGAGGAGGCGGCTACACCTTC
-	13	-	TRBV20-1	TRBJ1-6	CSASVTAPGGLHF	TGCAGTGCTAGTGTCACAGCCCCTGGAGGCCTCCACTTT
-	13	TRBD1	TRBV19	TRBJ2-7	CASSAGQGYEQYF	TGTGCCAGTAGTGCCGGACAGGGCTACGAGCAGTACTTC
-	17	TRBD2	TRBV27	TRBJ2-1	CASSSAPLAGGPAEQFF	TGTGCCAGCAGTTCCGCCCCTTTAGCGGGAGGCCCGGCTGAGCAGTTCTTC
-	18	TRBD2	TRBV5-1	TRBJ2-2	CASSPNELGLARGGELFF	TGCGCCAGCAGCCCCAACGAACTCGGACTAGCGAGGGGCGGGGAGCTGTTTTTT
once	13	-	TRBV28	TRBJ1-1	CASSQGVLRGAFF	TGTGCCAGCAGTCAAGGGGTCCTTAGGGGAGCTTTCTTT
once	13	TRBD2	TRBV5-1	TRBJ2-1	CASSPSTSGEQFF	TGCGCCAGCAGCCCCTCGACTAGCGGTGAGCAGTTCTTC
-	13	-	TRBV12-3/TRBV12-4	TRBJ2-7	CASSLSTDYEQYF	TGTGCCAGCAGTTTATCTACCGACTACGAGCAGTACTTC
-	18	TRBD2	TRBV28	TRBJ2-3	CASSSLAGGPGVTDTQYF	TGTGCCAGCAGTTCACTAGCGGGAGGGCCGGGGGTTACAGATACGCAGTATTTT
once	14	-	TRBV6-5	TRBJ2-7	CASSRSGSSYEQYF	TGTGCCAGCAGCCGTAGCGGTAGCTCCTACGAGCAGTACTTC